The clone carrying this TCR beta chain was counted at least ten times. Its antigen is not known. This specimen comes from a study of metastatic and nonmetastatic thyroid tumors. Study details: Repertoires of blood and of tissue (tumor or nodule) from malignant and benign thyroid patients were compared.

CDR3 length equals 14 residues. Germline V lookup: CDR1 SGHRS, CDR2 YFSETQ. Trimming removed 6 bases from V and 1 base from J, with 13 bases in between. TCRdb ran MiXCR on the PCR reads. The sample records tens of thousands of clones, over 9.5% being singletons. Each patient went into thyroid surgery without having received any treatment. General observations from the study: The study reportedly found significantly higher TCR beta diversity in malignant thyroid tumors than benign nodules, in blood and tumor.

What was sequenced was blood. The rearrangement uses TRBV5-1 and TRBJ1-1, with D hard to call. The clonotype originates from a female donor with papillary thyroid cancer or a benign thyroid nodule (not recorded which). Some clones in this sample may be carry-over from other donors' samples. The DNA of the CDR3 is TGCGCCAGCACCCCAACTGTGGGGAACACTGAAGCTTTCTTT. Encoded protein: CASTPTVGNTEAFF.